A selection of T cell receptor beta chains follows, all from one sample in a study of T cell responses to AZD1222 COVID-19 vaccine. TCRdb's copy holds only in-frame clones and misses some; the assay was immunoSEQ multiplex PCR. The sample includes 150,000 to 200,000 clones, roughly 90% of them seen just once. The sample in question was peripheral blood, obtained 28 days after the second AZD1222 dose. The receptors originated from an adult who received the AZD1222 COVID-19 vaccine. CDR3s include the opening cysteine and the closing phenylalanine or tryptophan. The D gene is left open where the match is weak. For some rows the clone size is stated as once, few or many, or as a class when expanded; others skip it.

CDR3	DNA	J	V	size	D
CASSLSGSYNEQFF	TGCGCCAGCAGCTTGTCCGGCTCCTACAATGAGCAGTTCTTC	TRBJ2-1	TRBV5-1	NA	NA
CASSLDLRGNIQYF	TGCGCCAGCAGCTTGGATCTCCGCGGAAACATTCAGTACTTC	TRBJ2-4	TRBV5-1	NA	NA
CASSEAKVAPNYGYTF	TGTGCCAGCAGTGAAGCGAAGGTAGCCCCTAACTATGGCTACACCTTC	TRBJ1-2	TRBV6-1	NA	NA
CASSQAPRVSVSGELFF	TGTGCCAGCAGCCAAGCCCCCCGGGTCAGCGTTTCCGGGGAGCTGTTTTTT	TRBJ2-2	TRBV4-2	NA	NA
CASRKTENSPLHF	TGTGCCAGCAGAAAGACGGAGAATTCACCCCTCCACTTT	TRBJ1-6	TRBV12-3/TRBV12-4	NA	NA
CASSLTGIDSPLHF	TGTGCCAGCAGCTTGACAGGGATTGATTCACCCCTCCACTTT	TRBJ1-6	TRBV11-3	NA	TRBD1
CASSPLPLGTGELFF	TGTGCCAGCTCACCACTCCCTTTGGGCACCGGGGAGCTGTTTTTT	TRBJ2-2	TRBV18	NA	NA
CASRTWGGELFF	TGTGCCAGCAGAACATGGGGCGGGGAGCTGTTTTTT	TRBJ2-2	TRBV27	NA	NA
CASSQDRPDPSGNTIYF	TGTGCCAGCAGCCAGGACAGGCCCGACCCCTCTGGAAACACCATATATTTT	TRBJ1-3	TRBV3-1/TRBV3-2	NA	TRBD1
CASSSSQLSGANVLTF	TGTGCCAGCAGCTCATCCCAGCTCTCTGGGGCCAACGTCCTGACTTTC	TRBJ2-6	TRBV25-1	NA	NA
CASSFRGRGQQNEQFF	TGTGCCAGCAGCTTCCGGGGGCGGGGACAGCAGAATGAGCAGTTCTTC	TRBJ2-1	TRBV28	NA	NA
CATSTRLANAPNIQYF	TGTGCCACCAGCACACGACTAGCGAACGCCCCCAACATTCAGTACTTC	TRBJ2-4	TRBV15	NA	TRBD2
CASSSHQTGPNQPQHF	TGTGCCAGCAGTTCCCACCAAACAGGGCCCAATCAGCCCCAGCATTTT	TRBJ1-5	TRBV28	NA	NA
CSVDGTGSDEQFF	TGCAGCGTTGACGGGACAGGGAGCGATGAGCAGTTCTTC	TRBJ2-1	TRBV29-1	once	TRBD1
CASSAITSEDNF	TGTGCCAGCAGCGCGATTACTAGCGAGGATAACTTC	TRBJ2-7	TRBV3-1/TRBV3-2	NA	TRBD2
CASSYARENTEAFF	TGTGCCAGCAGTTACGCCAGGGAGAACACTGAAGCTTTCTTT	TRBJ1-1	TRBV6-5	NA	NA
CTPSGSAFF	TGCACCCCCTCCGGGTCGGCTTTCTTT	TRBJ1-1	TRBV20-1	NA	NA
CASQLEGGGLYYDTQYF	TGTGCCAGCCAGCTTGAAGGGGGAGGACTCTATTACGATACGCAGTATTTT	TRBJ2-3	TRBV7-9	few	NA
CAISGGGGGYTF	TGTGCCATCAGTGGCGGTGGGGGTGGCTACACCTTC	TRBJ1-2	TRBV10-3	NA	NA
CASSGIAGARDYGYTF	TGTGCCAGCAGTGGTATCGCAGGGGCCCGGGACTATGGCTACACCTTC	TRBJ1-2	TRBV27	NA	NA
CASSEVYNSPLHF	TGTGCCAGCAGTGAAGTCTATAATTCACCCCTCCACTTT	TRBJ1-6	TRBV6-4	few	NA
CASSFTSDTQYF	TGTGCCAGCAGTTTCACCTCAGATACGCAGTATTTT	TRBJ2-3	TRBV12-3/TRBV12-4	NA	NA
CASSPFVAAASYEQYF	TGTGCCAGCAGCCCCTTCGTAGCGGCAGCCTCCTACGAGCAGTACTTC	TRBJ2-7	TRBV9	NA	NA
CATSDPGTSGTNEQFF	TGTGCCACCAGTGACCCCGGGACTAGCGGGACCAATGAGCAGTTCTTC	TRBJ2-1	TRBV24-1	NA	TRBD2
CASSLVGRKPFF	TGTGCCAGCAGCTTAGTAGGAAGGAAGCCGTTCTTC	TRBJ2-1	TRBV7-9	NA	NA
CASTRLRGEQFF	TGTGCCAGCACCCGCCTTCGAGGTGAGCAGTTCTTC	TRBJ2-1	TRBV28	NA	NA
CATSDPKTGAYEQYF	TGTGCCACCAGTGATCCCAAGACGGGGGCCTACGAGCAGTACTTC	TRBJ2-7	TRBV24-1	NA	NA
CASRGVTNTGELFF	TGTGCCAGTAGGGGGGTTACGAACACCGGGGAGCTGTTTTTT	TRBJ2-2	TRBV19	NA	NA
CASSLGQGYYGYTF	TGCGCCAGCAGCTTGGGGCAGGGCTACTATGGCTACACCTTC	TRBJ1-2	TRBV5-1	NA	NA
CAISPQTGGGDTQYF	TGTGCCATCAGTCCACAGACAGGGGGAGGAGATACGCAGTATTTT	TRBJ2-3	TRBV10-3	NA	TRBD1
CASSGPREAFF	TGTGCCAGCAGTGGTCCGAGGGAAGCTTTCTTT	TRBJ1-1	TRBV6-6	once	NA